The rows below give T cell receptor beta chains drawn from one sample of a study of low-dose radiotherapy and immunotherapy resistance in tumors. One entry per CDR3 protein results from TCRdb running MiXCR on the reads. This table has tens of thousands of distinct CDR3 sequences, almost 25% appearing once. Sequencing used PBMCs, obtained before treatment. These receptors all stem from a male donor with prostate cancer. Both conserved end residues are part of each CDR3. D genes are given only for firm matches. Size tells how often a clone was seen (once, few, many) or the class of an expanded clone, and some rows leave it out.

v_call	d_call	j_call	clone_size	cdr3_aa	cdr3_nt
TRBV7-7	TRBD2	TRBJ2-2	many	CASSPTSGANTGELFF	TGTGCCAGCAGCCCAACTAGCGGCGCGAACACCGGGGAGCTGTTTTTT
TRBV27	-	TRBJ1-1	-	CASSFKDDMAVNTEAFF	TGTGCCAGCAGTTTTAAGGACGACATGGCCGTGAACACTGAAGCTTTCTTT
TRBV28	TRBD2	TRBJ2-7	many	CASSPPGGRSYEQYF	TGTGCCAGCAGCCCTCCGGGGGGGAGGTCCTACGAGCAGTACTTC
TRBV6-2/TRBV6-3	TRBD2	TRBJ2-1	many	CASERSRRGGWGSNEQFF	TGTGCCAGCGAAAGGTCCCGACGGGGGGGCTGGGGTTCCAATGAGCAGTTCTTC
TRBV12-3/TRBV12-4	-	TRBJ2-3	many	CASSFSGADTQYF	TGTGCCAGCAGTTTTAGCGGAGCAGATACGCAGTATTTT
TRBV19	TRBD1	TRBJ1-2	-	CASTPSGGGASNYGYTF	TGTGCCAGTACCCCCTCGGGAGGGGGCGCGTCTAACTATGGCTACACCTTC
TRBV9	-	TRBJ1-6	many	CASSVGGASSAPSPLHF	TGTGCCAGCAGCGTAGGGGGGGCCTCAAGCGCCCCTTCACCCCTCCACTTT
TRBV26	-	TRBJ2-5	-	CASSSPSGPETQYF	TGTGCCAGCAGTTCCCCTTCGGGACCAGAGACCCAGTACTTC
TRBV30	TRBD2	TRBJ2-7	many	CASVPGGGVEQYF	TGTGCCTCAGTCCCAGGCGGGGGAGTCGAGCAGTACTTC
TRBV23-1	TRBD1	TRBJ1-5	many	CASSQSDRADQPQHF	TGCGCCAGCAGTCAATCGGACAGGGCAGATCAGCCCCAGCATTTT
TRBV20-1	-	TRBJ2-1	many	CSARGGLVGNEQFF	TGCAGTGCTAGAGGAGGGCTAGTAGGCAATGAGCAGTTCTTC
TRBV10-1	-	TRBJ2-3	many	CASSAAKGYADTQYF	TGCGCCAGCAGTGCGGCCAAGGGGTATGCAGATACGCAGTATTTT
TRBV5-1	TRBD1	TRBJ2-1	many	CASSSGRDRAYNEQFF	TGCGCCAGCAGCTCTGGACGGGACAGGGCCTACAATGAGCAGTTCTTC
TRBV7-2	-	TRBJ2-2	few	CASSSLRGGELFF	TGTGCCAGCAGCTCATTAAGGGGTGGGGAGCTGTTTTTT
TRBV12-3/TRBV12-4	-	TRBJ1-1	many	CASSRRNTEAFF	TGTGCCAGCAGTAGGCGGAACACTGAAGCTTTCTTT
TRBV4-3	TRBD2	TRBJ2-5	many	CASSSTTSGQETQYF	TGCGCCAGCAGCTCTACGACTAGCGGCCAAGAGACCCAGTACTTC
TRBV5-1	-	TRBJ1-4	many	CASSSGGFLEEKLFF	TGCGCCAGCAGCTCGGGAGGGTTTCTCGAAGAAAAACTGTTTTTT
TRBV28	-	TRBJ1-5	many	CASSSGASNQPQHF	TGTGCCAGCAGTTCCGGGGCCAGCAATCAGCCCCAGCATTTT
TRBV3-1	-	TRBJ2-5	many	CASSQGPGTGEETQYF	TGTGCCAGCAGCCAAGGCCCCGGGACGGGAGAAGAGACCCAGTACTTC
TRBV5-4	-	TRBJ2-2	many	CASSSPRKGPTGELFF	TGTGCCAGCAGCTCCCCCCGGAAGGGGCCGACCGGGGAGCTGTTTTTT
TRBV28	TRBD2	TRBJ2-4	many	CASSPTSGSEGILAKNIQYF	TGTGCCAGCAGTCCAACTAGCGGGAGTGAGGGTATACTAGCCAAAAACATTCAGTACTTC
TRBV29-1	-	TRBJ2-1	many	CSLLGGDKASNEQFF	TGCAGCCTCCTCGGAGGGGATAAGGCTTCCAATGAGCAGTTCTTC
TRBV5-1	-	TRBJ1-1	-	CASSGGALRDTEAFF	TGCGCCAGCAGCGGCGGCGCGCTGAGGGACACTGAAGCTTTCTTT
TRBV12-3/TRBV12-4	-	TRBJ1-2	-	CASSFRTAYGYTF	TGTGCCAGCAGTTTCCGAACAGCCTATGGCTACACCTTC
TRBV20-1	-	TRBJ2-5	-	CSSGEETQYF	TGCAGCTCGGGGGAAGAGACCCAGTACTTC
TRBV4-1	-	TRBJ1-5	-	CASSQGTGWNQPQHF	TGCGCCAGCAGCCAAGGAACAGGGTGGAATCAGCCCCAGCATTTT
TRBV11-2	TRBD2	TRBJ2-5	many	CASSLDGRAGGLETQYF	TGTGCCAGCAGCTTAGATGGACGAGCGGGGGGTTTAGAGACCCAGTACTTC
TRBV27	-	TRBJ2-6	many	CASSTTPSGANVLTF	TGTGCCAGCAGTACCACTCCTTCTGGGGCCAACGTCCTGACTTTC
TRBV10-3	-	TRBJ2-7	many	CAISGGPYEQYF	TGTGCCATCAGCGGGGGGCCCTACGAGCAGTACTTC
TRBV9	-	TRBJ2-5	few	CASSVDVGQESQYF	TGTGCCAGCAGCGTAGACGTCGGACAAGAGAGCCAGTACTTC
TRBV2	TRBD2	TRBJ2-1	many	CASGLAGVGEQFF	TGTGCCAGTGGACTAGCGGGGGTGGGTGAGCAGTTCTTC
TRBV2	-	TRBJ2-2	many	CASSELAGAGELFF	TGTGCCAGCAGTGAACTCGCGGGCGCCGGGGAGCTGTTTTTT
TRBV2	-	TRBJ2-4	once	CASSPTAAKNIQYF	TGTGCCAGCAGTCCAACTGCGGCCAAAAACATTCAGTACTTC
TRBV7-9	-	TRBJ2-2	many	CASSLGSGELFF	TGTGCCAGCAGCTTAGGCTCCGGGGAGCTGTTTTTT
TRBV30	TRBD1	TRBJ2-7	-	CAWSPGTAYEQYF	TGTGCCTGGAGTCCCGGGACAGCCTACGAGCAGTACTTC
TRBV27	TRBD2	TRBJ2-7	many	CASSLWSGGTPFEQYF	TGTGCCAGCAGTTTATGGAGCGGGGGGACCCCTTTCGAGCAGTACTTC
TRBV14	TRBD2	TRBJ2-3	few	CASSQETSGHTDTQYF	TGTGCCAGCAGCCAAGAAACTAGCGGACACACAGATACGCAGTATTTT